Given below is one T cell receptor beta chain in context. This clone was picked up one time. Its specific antigen is unknown. Within one base of it there is no much larger clone, and no base qualities were kept. Enrolling through a virtual design, the prospective study's participants ranged in age from roughly 18 to 90 years and lived across roughly 24 United States geographic areas. In the prospective study, participants were assigned to cohorts based on the clinical history participants reported in a screening survey and a study questionnaire. Recovered participants in ImmuneRACE Cohort 3 were defined by two consecutive negative NP/OP PCR tests, clearance by a healthcare professional, or resolution of symptoms. Mobile phlebotomists in the prospective study collected whole blood, serum and a nasopharyngeal or oropharyngeal swab from every participant. Prospective study participants could optionally give additional blood draws and questionnaires over a roughly 2-month period. Prospective study blood samples were shipped either frozen or at room temperature before DNA extraction.

This entry belongs to a study of blood T cell repertoires in COVID-19 (dated by TCRdb to the early 2020s). Context from the whole study: The collaborator samples originated in the United States, Italy and Spain and spanned the acute and convalescent phases of COVID-19. The prospective study material was composed of cDNA or gDNA derived from T cells, B-cell-depleted T cells, or PBMCs. Samples came from the ongoing ImmuneRACE study (first 160 participants) plus 1,254 subjects from 6 global collaborators. Deeply sampled blood TCRbeta repertoires from subjects exposed to, actively infected with, or recovered from COVID-19 were included in the dataset. The repertoires were released in a freely available public database intended as a resource for research on the immune response to SARS-CoV-2. Where available, HLA class I and class II types were taken from metadata supplied by the sample provider and were not determined by assay-based typing. Nearly every sample came with metadata listing a de-identified subject ID, COVID-19 status, age in years and sex.

The V end gives up 4 bases and the J end 0 bases, leaving 11 bases in the junction not matched to a gene. The germline V gene specifies SGDLS as CDR1 and YYNGEE as CDR2. Its CDR3 holds 18 amino acids, cysteine through phenylalanine. Just CDR3 DNA is preserved here, 54 bases in frame from base 1. TCRbeta CDR3 regions were amplified from genomic DNA by means of the immunoSEQ Assay, a bias-controlled multiplex PCR. As for how the authors treated the data: Nucleated cell counts per sample were estimated from amplification of reference gene primers within the assay. To quantify the absolute abundance of each unique TCRbeta CDR3 rearrangement, sequence reads were collapsed and filtered. For each sample, productive Simpson clonality was calculated by taking the square root of Simpson's diversity index across productive rearrangements. Drawn from immuneACCESS, this table holds only the in-frame rearrangements with V and J called that TCRdb kept. Clones are partly lost; checked studies trace under half to an unresolved V gene and leave the rest unexplained. V and J calls and clone size follow that table, whereas D and trimming were derived from the DNA. The sample profile shows around 220,000 clones; 75% to 95% of them were found once. The top ten hold approximately 2% of the sample.

The research as a whole found: How much clinical and demographic metadata was included differed by source and by participant, and the metadata was provided uncurated.

The chain couples TRBV9 to TRBJ1-3; TRBD1 fits 9 bases in the junction. This receptor was obtained from a woman under 30 who had recovered from COVID-19. The sequenced material came from PBMCs or T cells enriched from blood (not recorded which). The CDR3 corresponds to CASSKGGQGTFSGNTIYF. The sequenced DNA is TGTGCCAGCAGCAAGGGGGGACAGGGTACTTTCTCTGGAAACACCATATATTTT. The variable domain in full, with residues beyond the CDR3 obtained from the reference TRBV9 and TRBJ1-3 genes, is DSGVTQTPKHLITATGQRVTLRCSPRSGDLSVYWYQQSLDQGLQFLIQYYNGEERAKGNILERFSAQQFPDLHSELNLSSLELGDSALYFCASSKGGQGTFSGNTIYFGEGSWLTVV.